The 19 T cell receptor beta chains given below trace back to one sample, sequenced in a study of blood T cells in healthy people across ages. Combining a sample-barcoded 5' primer with a J-beta primer mix, a second PCR ran for about 7 to 11 cycles. MiXCR was run by TCRdb on the 5' RACE reads, yielding one entry per CDR3 protein. The table lists around 870,000 distinct CDR3 sequences, more than 25% of them singletons. The sequenced sample consisted of blood. The receptors shown here come from a woman over 75 in good health.

This clonotype was picked up a small number of times. As DNA, the CDR3 is TGCAGTGCTAGAGAAACAGAAAAACTGTTTTTT. Its translation is CSARETEKLFF. The V call is TRBV20-1, the J call TRBJ1-4, with D unresolved. This CDR3 has 11 amino acids. CDR1 and CDR2 from the germline V gene are DFQATT and SNEGSKA (reference sequence). The ends were cut back, 0 bases at V and 8 bases at J, with 4 bases in the middle.

This clonotype was observed at least ten times. The chain joins TRBV7-2 to TRBJ2-1, with D tentatively TRBD2 (7 bases). The CDR3 runs 16 residues. V lost 0 bases, J lost 9 bases, and 18 bases lay in between. Germline V gene data show CDR1 as SGHTA and CDR2 as FQGNSA. CDR3 sequence reads: CASSLAGGPRGSEQFF. Here the CDR3 DNA reads TGTGCCAGCAGCTTAGCGGGGGGGCCCCGAGGGAGTGAGCAGTTCTTC.

This clonotype appeared many times. The chain carries TRBV20-1 and TRBJ2-3; no clear D. The CDR3 spans 12 residues. Trimming took off 0 bases at V and 5 bases at J, with 6 bases between the two ends. Germline V lookup: CDR1 DFQATT, CDR2 SNEGSKA (reference sequence). This chain's CDR3 is CSARDLEDTQYF. CDR3 DNA: TGCAGTGCTAGAGATCTTGAAGATACGCAGTATTTT.

Comments on this clonotype: A read error may be the cause here, since a much bigger clone is one base away. This chain links TRBV29-1 with TRBJ2-5; either TRBD1 or TRBD2 may fit D (5 bases each). Trimming removed 8 bases at V and 11 bases at J, with 21 bases between. CDR1 is SQVTM and CDR2 is ANQGSEA in the germline V gene. CDR3 length: 12 residues. The CDR3 loop reads CSHYRGRGEQYF. In nucleotides, the CDR3 is TGCAGCCACTACCGGGGAAGGGGAGAGCAGTACTTC.

This clonotype was seen repeatedly, ten times or more. The chain is built from TRBV10-3 and TRBJ2-7; D is unresolved. This CDR3 is built from 14 residues. V was pared by 0 bases and J by 3 bases, with 9 bases between. Germline CDR1 and CDR2: ENHRY and SYGVKD. Written as DNA, the CDR3 is TGTGCCATCAGTGAGTCGATACCCGGCTACGAGCAGTACTTC. Its translation: CAISESIPGYEQYF.

The chain has TRBV14 and TRBJ2-1; the D gene is possibly TRBD2 (6 bases). CDR3 length: 16 residues. Germline V gives CDR1 SGHDN, CDR2 FVKESK. V lost 5 bases and J lost 6, with 20 bases in between. This chain's CDR3 is CASSKPGLISANEQFF. Written as DNA, the CDR3 is TGTGCCAGCAGCAAACCGGGACTGATTTCTGCCAATGAGCAGTTCTTC.

This clonotype was recorded at least ten times. The chain links TRBV6-2 or TRBV6-3 to TRBJ2-1; D unresolved. Per the germline V gene, CDR1 is MNHEY and CDR2 is SVGEGT. CDR3 length equals 15 residues. V lost 0 bases to trimming and J lost 4 bases, with 10 bases between them. CDR3 residues: CASSYSNDLYNEQFF. The CDR3 DNA follows: TGTGCCAGCAGTTACTCGAATGATCTTTACAATGAGCAGTTCTTC.

This chain links TRBV12-3 or TRBV12-4 with TRBJ2-1, with D maybe TRBD1 (7 bases). This CDR3 comprises 14 residues. V dropped 4 bases and J dropped 7 bases, with 14 bases sitting between them. The CDR3 sequence is CASSWMEGANEQFF. CDR3 nucleotides: TGTGCCAGCAGTTGGATGGAGGGGGCGAATGAGCAGTTCTTC.

This clonotype appeared many times. The chain employs TRBV6-5 and TRBJ1-4; maybe TRBD1 (5 bases). In germline, CDR1 is MNHEY, CDR2 SVGAGI. The CDR3 length is 13 residues. Trimming shortened V by 4 bases and J by 7 bases, and 10 bases separated the two germline ends. CDR3 sequence reads: CASSSRVAEKLFF. CDR3 nucleotide sequence: TGTGCCAGCAGTTCCAGGGTAGCTGAAAAACTGTTTTTT.

This clonotype was detected ten times or more. The V gene is TRBV28, the J gene TRBJ2-1, with D possibly being TRBD1 or TRBD2 (5 bases each). Trimming stripped 0 bases from V and 4 bases from J, with 10 bases between. This CDR3 has 15 amino acids. The germline V gene has CDR1 MDHEN and CDR2 SYDVKM. The CDR3 is CASSLWGRGYNEQFF. CDR3 coding DNA: TGTGCCAGCAGTTTATGGGGGCGCGGGTACAATGAGCAGTTCTTC.

The chain uses TRBV18 and TRBJ2-5, with unresolved D. The V end was cut by 0 bases, the J end by 1 base, with 6 bases between. There are 14 residues in the CDR3. CDR1 and CDR2 from the germline V gene are KGHSH and LQKENI. The DNA of the CDR3 is TGTGCCAGCTCACCACCAGAGAGCCAAGAGACCCAGTACTTC. Amino acids: CASSPPESQETQYF.

This clonotype has just one count. This chain connects TRBV2 to TRBJ2-4; 9 positions agree with TRBD1. The J call may not be correct, given that the DNA end is closer to TRBJ2-7. Germline V gene lookup returns CDR1 SNHLY and CDR2 FYNNEI. The CDR3 is 16 residues long. CDR3 DNA: TGTGCCAGCAGTGAATGGGGGGGACAGGGTTGGTGCGAGCAGTACTTC. It encodes CASSEWGGQGWCEQYF.

This clonotype was picked up many times. The CDR3 is CATDRGRQETQYF. The CDR3 DNA is TGTGCCACTGACAGGGGGCGACAAGAGACCCAGTACTTC. The chain carries TRBV15 and TRBJ2-5; 10 bases are shared with TRBD1. The V gene's germline CDR1 is LNHNV and CDR2 YYDKDF (reference sequence). V shed 9 bases and J 2 bases; nucleotides not matched to a gene: 3. The CDR3 sequence is 13 residues long.

J is TRBJ1-2 and V is TRBV11-2; D is possibly TRBD1 (6 bases). Trimming left V 1 base short and J 5 bases short, with 11 bases between. The germline V gene encodes CDR1 SGHAT and CDR2 FQNNGV. CDR3 length: 14 amino acids. The CDR3 here is CASSLAPGHYGYTF. The CDR3 DNA reads as TGTGCCAGCAGCTTAGCTCCGGGACATTATGGCTACACCTTC.

As for this clonotype: Given a much more abundant clone one base away, this may be a read error. This chain links TRBV10-3 with TRBJ2-5; D is unresolved. V gave up 4 bases and J gave up 11 bases, with 23 bases separating them. There are 15 residues in the CDR3. The V gene's germline CDR1 is ENHRY and CDR2 SYGVKD. The chain's CDR3 is CAISGAPSRRDEQYF. Here the CDR3 DNA reads TGTGCCATCAGTGGAGCCCCGAGTCGCCGAGATGAGCAGTACTTC.

As for this clonotype: The junction does not match germline at one end; this may be a read error. The chain couples TRBV11-2 to TRBJ2-1; D is unresolved. The CDR3 is 14 amino acids. Per germline, CDR1 SGHAT and CDR2 FQNNGV. CDR3: CASSSPKGYKEQFF. The CDR3, as DNA: TGTGCCAGCAGCTCCCCGAAGGGCTACAAAGAGCAGTTCTTC.

This clonotype was detected a few times. A much larger clonotype is one base distant, so this may be a read error. The chain combines TRBV25-1 with TRBJ2-7; a possible D gene is TRBD2 (5 bases). The CDR3 is 13 residues long. Germline CDR1 and CDR2: MGHDK and SYGVNS. Deletions cut 11 bases from V and 5 bases from J, with 19 bases between. This CDR3 reads CAGKPRGYHEQYF. Here the CDR3 DNA reads TGTGCCGGCAAACCACGAGGGTACCACGAGCAGTACTTC.

This clonotype came up many times. V and J are TRBV5-1 and TRBJ1-1; perhaps TRBD1 as D (5 bases). The germline CDR1 and CDR2 sequences are SGHRS and YFSETQ. Trimming left V 3 bases short and J 1 base short, with 13 bases between. The CDR3 runs 15 residues. The CDR3 reads CASSWGEIGNTEAFF. The CDR3, as DNA: TGCGCCAGCAGCTGGGGGGAGATAGGGAACACTGAAGCTTTCTTT.

This clonotype showed up many times. The rearrangement joins TRBV9 to TRBJ2-5; D gene uncertain. This CDR3 has 14 amino acids. The germline V gene has CDR1 SGDLS and CDR2 YYNGEE. Trimming took 0 bases from V and 4 from J, leaving 10 bases between them. The CDR3 spells CASSVAGQPETQYF. CDR3 DNA: TGTGCCAGCAGCGTAGCTGGGCAACCAGAGACCCAGTACTTC.